This TCR beta chain was sequenced for a study of T-cell reconstitution after alpha-beta-depleted transplantation in children. This CDR3 comprises 15 residues. With 3 bases removed from V and 11 bases from J, the gap between germline ends came to 20 bases. CDR1 and CDR2 (germline): ENHRY, SYGVKD. Using unique molecular identifiers, the investigators prepared the TCRbeta library. MiXCR, applied by TCRdb to the PCR reads, yields one record per CDR3 protein. The sample has about 500,000 distinct CDR3 sequences; about 33% are singletons. The chain combines TRBV10-3 with TRBJ1-5; TRBD1 is a possible D gene (6 bases). Sequenced material: PBMCs from the stem cell graft donor, taken from the stem cell graft. This sequence originates from a human donor who donated a stem cell graft to a child with aplastic anemia. The chain's CDR3 is CAISDQGGGIRAQHF. For the CDR3, the DNA is TGTGCCATCAGTGACCAGGGAGGGGGAATCAGGGCCCAGCATTTT.